This T cell receptor (beta chain) was identified in a study of control samples from healthy donors and cancer patients. The CDR3 is 12 amino acids. The ends were cut back, 6 bases at V and 7 bases at J, with 10 bases in the middle. CDR1 KGHSH and CDR2 LQKENI come from the germline V gene. Produced via immunoSEQ multiplex PCR; TCRdb's table is partial and in-frame only. The repertoire holds roughly 150,000 clones, with just over 85% as singletons. Sequenced input: blood. The TCR comes from a man between 18 and 35 years old in good health. The V and J genes are TRBV18 and TRBJ1-5, with TRBD1 as a possible D gene (5 bases). As DNA, the CDR3 is TGTGCCAGCTCGGGGGGGAGACAGCCCCAGCATTTT. This translates into CASSGGRQPQHF.